The source of this T cell receptor beta chain is a study of blood T cell repertoires in COVID-19. Study-level background: Donors in the United States, Italy and Spain gave samples during acute or convalescent COVID-19. PBMCs, B-cell-depleted T cells, or T cells provided the cDNA or gDNA that made up the material.

TCRdb keeps only in-frame clones here, not all; method: immunoSEQ multiplex PCR. The data show about 87,000 clones, 70% to 85% seen once. The V end was cut by 5 bases, the J end by 7 bases, with 14 bases between. This CDR3 region has 13 residues. Germline CDR1 reads SEHNR; CDR2 reads FQNEAQ (reference sequence). The sequence was obtained from a woman older than 75 with COVID-19, enrolled during active disease. This chain uses TRBV7-9 with TRBJ1-2, with D tentatively TRBD1 (5 bases). The sample was peripheral blood. CDR3 residues: CASSPSGGSGYTF. The CDR3 DNA follows: TGTGCCAGCAGCCCCTCCGGGGGAAGTGGCTACACCTTC.